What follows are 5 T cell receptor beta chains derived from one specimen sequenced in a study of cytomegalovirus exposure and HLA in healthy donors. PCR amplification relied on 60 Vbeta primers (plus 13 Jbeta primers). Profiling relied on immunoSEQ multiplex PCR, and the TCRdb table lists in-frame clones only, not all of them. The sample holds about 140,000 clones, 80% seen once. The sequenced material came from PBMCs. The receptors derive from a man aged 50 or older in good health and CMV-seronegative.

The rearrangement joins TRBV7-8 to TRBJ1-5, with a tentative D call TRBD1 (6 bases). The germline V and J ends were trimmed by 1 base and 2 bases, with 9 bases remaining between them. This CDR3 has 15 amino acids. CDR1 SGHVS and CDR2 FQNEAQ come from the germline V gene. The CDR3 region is CASSLGAGGNQPQHF. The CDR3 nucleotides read TGTGCCAGCAGCTTAGGGGCAGGGGGCAATCAGCCCCAGCATTTT. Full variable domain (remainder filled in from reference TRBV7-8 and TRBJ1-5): GAGVSQSPRYKVAKRGQDVALRCDPISGHVSLFWYQQALGQGPEFLTYFQNEAQLDKSGLPSDRFFAERPEGSVSTLKIQRTQQEDSAVYLCASSLGAGGNQPQHFGDGTRLSIL.

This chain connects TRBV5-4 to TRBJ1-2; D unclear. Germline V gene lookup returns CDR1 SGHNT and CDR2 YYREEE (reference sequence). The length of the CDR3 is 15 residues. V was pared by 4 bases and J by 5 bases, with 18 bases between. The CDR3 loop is CASSLRSGIRYGYTF. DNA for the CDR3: TGTGCCAGCAGCCTCCGATCGGGGATTCGGTATGGCTACACCTTC.

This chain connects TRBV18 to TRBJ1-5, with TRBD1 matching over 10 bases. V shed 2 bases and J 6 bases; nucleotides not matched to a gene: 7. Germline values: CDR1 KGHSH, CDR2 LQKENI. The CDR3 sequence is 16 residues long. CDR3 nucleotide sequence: TGTGCCAGCTCACCAGCGGGGACAGGGGTTAGTCAGCCCCAGCATTTT. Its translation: CASSPAGTGVSQPQHF.

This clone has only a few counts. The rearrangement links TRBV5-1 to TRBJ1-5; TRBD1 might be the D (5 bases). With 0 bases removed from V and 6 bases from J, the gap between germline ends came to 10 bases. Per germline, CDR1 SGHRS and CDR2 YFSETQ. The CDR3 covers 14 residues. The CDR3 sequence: CASSLDQGGQPQHF. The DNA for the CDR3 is TGCGCCAGCAGCTTGGACCAGGGCGGTCAGCCCCAGCATTTT.

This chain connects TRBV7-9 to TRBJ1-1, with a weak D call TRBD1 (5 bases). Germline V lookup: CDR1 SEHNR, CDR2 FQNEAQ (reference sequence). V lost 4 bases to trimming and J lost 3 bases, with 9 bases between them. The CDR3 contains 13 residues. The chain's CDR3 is CASSSTAYTEAFF. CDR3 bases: TGTGCCAGCAGCTCGACAGCTTACACTGAAGCTTTCTTT.